Listed below are T cell receptor beta chains from one sample, sequenced in a study of T-cell memory formation after mild COVID-19. TCRdb redid the calling of the 5' RACE reads with MiXCR, one entry per CDR3 protein. The table lists more than 250,000 distinct CDR3 sequences, under 20% of them singletons. The source material was PBMCs or a T cell subset sorted from them (not recorded which). The receptors derive from a man in his late teens or twenties who had mild COVID-19 (a few samples of this study predate the infection). Cell type and time point are not known. CDR3s include the opening cysteine and the closing phenylalanine or tryptophan. The D gene is left open where the match is weak. Rows may omit the clone size; those that give it use once, few, many or a size class.

NA	NA	TRBV11-2	TRBJ2-2	TGTGCCAGCAGTGGTGGGAAGAACACCGGGGAGCTGTTTTTT	CASSGGKNTGELFF
NA	few	TRBV15	TRBJ2-3	TGTGCCACCAGCAGAGATCGGGTTAGCACAGATACGCAGTATTTT	CATSRDRVSTDTQYF
TRBD2	once	TRBV15	TRBJ2-1	TGTGCCACCAGCAGAGCGCGGGGGGGTGGTGAGCAGTTCTTC	CATSRARGGGEQFF
TRBD1	many	TRBV10-3	TRBJ2-3	TGTGCCACCACAGGGGATACAGACACAGATACGCAGTATTTT	CATTGDTDTDTQYF
NA	NA	TRBV10-3	TRBJ1-1	TGTGCCATCAGTGAGGGACAGAACACTGAAGCTTTCTTT	CAISEGQNTEAFF
TRBD1	few	TRBV7-2	TRBJ1-1	TGTGCCAGCAGCTTAAACGTTAGGACAGGGGGCGTTACTGAAGCTTTCTTT	CASSLNVRTGGVTEAFF
NA	few	TRBV6-5	TRBJ2-2	TGTGCCAGCACCCCCGCCCCCGCGGGGGAGCTGTTTTTT	CASTPAPAGELFF
NA	NA	TRBV6-5	TRBJ1-2	TGTGCCAGCAGCGGGACGGAAGTTTATGGCTACACCTTC	CASSGTEVYGYTF
NA	NA	TRBV20-1	TRBJ2-1	TGCAGTGCTAGAGGACCTGGCCCCTTCAATGAGCAGTTCTTC	CSARGPGPFNEQFF
TRBD1	few	TRBV6-1	TRBJ2-1	TGTGCCAGCAGTGGATCCGGGACAGGCCGTCAAAGGCGCAATGAGCAGTTCTTC	CASSGSGTGRQRRNEQFF
NA	NA	TRBV4-1	TRBJ1-5	TGCGCCAGCAGCCAAGATAAAGGTCAGCCCCAGCATTTT	CASSQDKGQPQHF
NA	few	TRBV11-2	TRBJ1-3	TGTGCCAGCAGCCCCCTAGCGGGGTCAGGAAACACCATATATTTT	CASSPLAGSGNTIYF
NA	NA	TRBV20-1	TRBJ2-5	TGCAGTGGTAGGGGTAGGGAGACCCAGTACTTC	CSGRGRETQYF
NA	few	TRBV3-1	TRBJ1-1	TGTGCCAGCAGCCAAGTACGGCTGACGGGCGCTGAAGCTTTCTTT	CASSQVRLTGAEAFF
NA	few	TRBV6-2/TRBV6-3	TRBJ2-5	TGTGCCAGCAGCGCCCTGAGCGAGACCCAGTACTTC	CASSALSETQYF
TRBD1	NA	TRBV7-2	TRBJ1-2	TGTGCCAGCAGTTACGACAGGGCTCGCGGCTACACCTTC	CASSYDRARGYTF
NA	NA	TRBV12-3/TRBV12-4	TRBJ1-1	TGTGCCAGCAGTTTAGGCGTCGGAGTCTACTCTGAAGCTTTCTTT	CASSLGVGVYSEAFF
TRBD2	NA	TRBV12-3/TRBV12-4	TRBJ2-3	TGTGCCAGCAGTTTCGGCGGGGGGGCGGGTGCAGATACGCAGTATTTT	CASSFGGGAGADTQYF
NA	NA	TRBV10-2	TRBJ1-2	TGCGCCAGCAGTGAGTTTCCGGTTAACTATGGCTACACCTTC	CASSEFPVNYGYTF
TRBD2	NA	TRBV7-2	TRBJ2-7	TGTGCCAGCAGCTCCGAGTCGTGGGGGGGCTACGAGCAGTACTTC	CASSSESWGGYEQYF
NA	few	TRBV5-1	TRBJ2-3	TGCGCCAGCAGCTTGGAGGTCGTGGGTTTGGCGGCAGATACGCAGTATTTT	CASSLEVVGLAADTQYF
NA	few	TRBV5-1	TRBJ2-7	TGCGCCAGCAGCCAACCGGGTCGCTCCTACGAGCAGTACTTC	CASSQPGRSYEQYF
NA	many	TRBV9	TRBJ2-5	TGTGCCAGCAGCGTCTCAGGGGAGGGAGAGACCCAGTACTTC	CASSVSGEGETQYF
NA	NA	TRBV12-3/TRBV12-4	TRBJ1-1	TGTGCCAGCACCCCGGGGCAGGCGAACACTGAAGCTTTCTTT	CASTPGQANTEAFF
TRBD2	NA	TRBV7-3	TRBJ2-1	TGTGCCAGCAGCTTAAGGAGCGGGGAGGTGGGCAATGAGCAGTTCTTC	CASSLRSGEVGNEQFF
TRBD1	few	TRBV5-4	TRBJ1-6	TGTGCCAGCAGCCTTGGGACAGGGAATAATTCACCCCTCCACTTT	CASSLGTGNNSPLHF
TRBD1	once	TRBV2	TRBJ1-1	TGTGCCAGCAGGCGTACAGGGGACCCCGAAGGATTCTTT	CASRRTGDPEGFF
TRBD1	NA	TRBV6-6	TRBJ1-1	TGTGCCAGCAGCTCTATGGGGGTGAGACAGGGAAGATTTGAAGCTTTCTTT	CASSSMGVRQGRFEAFF
TRBD1	NA	TRBV12-3/TRBV12-4	TRBJ1-4	TGTGCCAGCAGTTCCGGACAGGGTCGGCCTAATGAAAAACTGTTTTTT	CASSSGQGRPNEKLFF
NA	NA	TRBV28	TRBJ2-5	TGTGCCAGCAGTTCCGTAAGCCTTGGACGGGTACAAGAGACCCAGTACTTC	CASSSVSLGRVQETQYF
TRBD2	NA	TRBV29-1	TRBJ2-1	TGCAGCGCCTGGGGCAGCGGGAAAGAGCAGTTCTTC	CSAWGSGKEQFF
NA	few	TRBV7-9	TRBJ1-4	TGTGCCAGCAGCCCAGGGACCGTGGGGTATGAAAAACTGTTTTTT	CASSPGTVGYEKLFF
NA	NA	TRBV5-1	TRBJ2-7	TGCGCCAGCAGATATCAAGACAGGCAGTACTTC	CASRYQDRQYF
NA	many	TRBV4-3	TRBJ2-4	TGCGCCAGCAGCCAGGGCGGGTACGACAAAAACATTCAGTACTTC	CASSQGGYDKNIQYF
TRBD2	NA	TRBV7-9	TRBJ2-3	TGTGCCAGCAGCCTACCGGGACTAGAGCAGTATTTT	CASSLPGLEQYF
NA	few	TRBV12-3/TRBV12-4	TRBJ2-7	TGTGCCAAGACGGACAGTTTTTTACCCGAGCAGTACTTC	CAKTDSFLPEQYF
NA	NA	TRBV10-3	TRBJ1-4	TGTGCCATCAGTCCCCAGGGGTTCGACGAAAAACTGTTTTTT	CAISPQGFDEKLFF
TRBD2	NA	TRBV15	TRBJ2-7	TGTGCCACCAGCCCCCCTAGCGGGGACTACGAGCAGTACTTC	CATSPPSGDYEQYF
TRBD2	few	TRBV7-2	TRBJ2-1	TGTGCCTTCCGGACTAGCGGCGCCAATGAGCAGTTCTTC	CAFRTSGANEQFF
NA	NA	TRBV4-3	TRBJ1-2	TGCGCCAGCAGCCAAGATTTGGGGTGGGGGCTCGGCGGCTACACCTTC	CASSQDLGWGLGGYTF
TRBD1	few	TRBV30	TRBJ2-1	TGTGCCTGGAGAGGGGATCAGGGGGCGGCACACAATGAGCAGTTCTTC	CAWRGDQGAAHNEQFF